This T cell receptor (beta chain) comes out of a study of Graves' ophthalmopathy and Graves' hyperthyroidism. The study's findings and limits: Classification of ophthalmopathy versus stable hyperthyroidism by a 13-signature model yielded around 88% sensitivity and 70% to 83% specificity.

Orbital computed tomography, together with clinical symptoms, serum thyroxine, TRAb and thyroid ultrasound, was used for diagnosis. The V gene end was trimmed by 0 bases and the J gene end by 6 bases; junction bases not matched to a gene: 1. Looked up from germline, CDR1 is MNHNY and CDR2 is SVGAGI (reference sequence). This CDR3 is 15 amino acids long. This clonotype was observed a few times. Its matching antigen is unknown. Amplifying from RNA transcripts, the study obtained TCR beta CDR3 regions. HTBI primers were employed in first-round RT-PCR, then a second-round multiplex PCR followed. TCRdb re-called the multiplex PCR reads through MiXCR, storing one row per CDR3 protein. This table has over a million distinct CDR3 sequences, less than 45% appearing once.

The sequence was obtained from an adult man with Graves' hyperthyroidism. What was sequenced was peripheral blood or thyroid tissue (not recorded which). The chain uses TRBV6-6 and TRBJ2-2, with TRBD2 matching 10 bases. CDR3 nucleotides: TGTGCCAGCAGTTACTCTAGCGGGGGGTCCGGGGAGCTGTTTTTT. This codes for CASSYSSGGSGELFF.